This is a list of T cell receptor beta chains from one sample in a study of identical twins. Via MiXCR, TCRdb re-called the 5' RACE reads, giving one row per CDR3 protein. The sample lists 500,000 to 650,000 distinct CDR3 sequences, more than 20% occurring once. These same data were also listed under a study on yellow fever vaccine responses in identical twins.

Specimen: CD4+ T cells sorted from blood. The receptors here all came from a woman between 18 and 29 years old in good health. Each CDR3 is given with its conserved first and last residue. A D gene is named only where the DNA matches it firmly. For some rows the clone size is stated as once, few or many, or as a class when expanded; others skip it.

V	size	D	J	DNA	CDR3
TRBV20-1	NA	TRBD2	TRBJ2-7	TGCAGTGCCGCTACGGGGGGGGCTTTCTACGAGCAGTACTTC	CSAATGGAFYEQYF
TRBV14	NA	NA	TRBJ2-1	TGTGCCAGCAGCCAATGGCCTGGTGAAGGAGGGTGGGGGAGCGCCTACAATGAGCAGTTCTTC	CASSQWPGEGGWGSAYNEQFF
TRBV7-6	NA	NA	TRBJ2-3	TGTGCCAGCAGCGGACAGGAGGGAACAGATACGCAGTATTTT	CASSGQEGTDTQYF
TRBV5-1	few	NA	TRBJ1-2	TGCGCCAGCAGCTTCTCGCAGGGGCATAAGAGAGGGCACTACACCTTC	CASSFSQGHKRGHYTF
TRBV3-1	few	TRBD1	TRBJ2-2	TGTGCCAGCAGCCAAGCCGGGACAGGGTCCACCGGGGAGCTGTTTTTT	CASSQAGTGSTGELFF
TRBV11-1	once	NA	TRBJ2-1	TGTGCCAGCAGCTTAGGGGCGGGGGCCCGCCAGGGGGACAATGAGCAGTTCTTC	CASSLGAGARQGDNEQFF
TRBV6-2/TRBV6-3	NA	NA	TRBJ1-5	TGTGCCAGCATCGAAGGGGGGGCAGGGGACCAGCCCCAGCATTTT	CASIEGGAGDQPQHF
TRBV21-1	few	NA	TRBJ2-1	TGTGCCAGCAACCGGACTAGCGGCAGATACAATGAGCAGTTCTTC	CASNRTSGRYNEQFF
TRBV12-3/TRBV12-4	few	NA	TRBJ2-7	TGTGCCAGCAGTTTAAGAGAAGACGAGCAGTACTTC	CASSLREDEQYF
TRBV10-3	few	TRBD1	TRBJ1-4	TGTGCCATCAGTAAAATGGACAGGGATAATGAAAAACTGTTTTTT	CAISKMDRDNEKLFF
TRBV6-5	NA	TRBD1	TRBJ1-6	TGTGCCAGCAGCTATGCGACAGGGGGAAATTCACCCCTCCACTTT	CASSYATGGNSPLHF
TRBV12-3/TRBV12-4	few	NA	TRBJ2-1	TGTGCCAGCAGTTTAGGGGCCACTCACCCGCAGTTCTTC	CASSLGATHPQFF